This TCR beta chain was obtained from a study of blood T cells in healthy people across ages. Study-level points and caveats: It was not possible, with unsorted PBMCs, to conclusively compare naive and antigen-experienced cells. In long-lived donors, naive CD4+ cell counts and diversity exceeded those of aged donors. Underestimates were what the diversity estimates from one million T cells were considered to be.

Turning to this clonotype: Its antigen is currently unknown.

A second about 7 to 12 cycle PCR used barcoded and J-beta primers. TCRdb itself ran the 5' RACE reads through MiXCR, one entry per CDR3 protein. This table holds around 1,800,000 distinct CDR3 sequences, around 42% found once. The origin of this receptor is a human donor in good health. What was sequenced was blood.

CDR3 bases: TGCAGCGTTGTAGGGCGGGACAGGGGGCCTGAAGCTTTCTTT. Translation gives CSVVGRDRGPEAFF. This chain links TRBV29-1 with TRBJ1-1; 12 positions match TRBD1. V was clipped by 4 bases and J by 6 bases; unmatched bases: 6. The CDR3 loop spans 14 amino acids. Germline CDR1 reads SQVTM; CDR2 reads ANQGSEA.